The 13 T cell receptor beta chains reported below all come from one sample, sequenced in a study of CD8 T cells in Susac syndrome. Random hexamers served to reverse transcribe roughly 0.45 to 1 ug RNA. A single record per CDR3 protein comes from TCRdb applying MiXCR to the immunoSEQ multiplex PCR reads. The sample lists around 110,000 distinct CDR3 sequences; under 96% were seen once. The sequenced sample consisted of CD4+ T cells from PBMCs. All receptors derive from a human donor with Susac syndrome.

This chain uses TRBV20-1 with TRBJ2-1; 8 nucleotides align to TRBD2. Germline values: CDR1 DFQATT, CDR2 SNEGSKA (reference sequence). The CDR3 loop spans 16 amino acids. V dropped 1 base and J dropped 5; count of bases not matched to a gene: 10. The CDR3 DNA reads as TGCAGTGCTAGAGCCCCAGAAGCGGGAGTGAACAATGAGCAGTTCTTC. Translation gives CSARAPEAGVNNEQFF.

The chain links TRBV30 to TRBJ2-3, with D unresolved. Germline V gene sequence: CDR1 GTSNPN, CDR2 SVGIG (reference sequence). V lost 0 bases to trimming and J lost 2 bases, with 12 bases between them. CDR3 length equals 15 residues. CDR3 in DNA: TGTGCCTGGAGTGTAGGTCCAGGCCCCACAGATACGCAGTATTTT. Translating it yields CAWSVGPGPTDTQYF.

The chain is built from TRBV20-1 and TRBJ1-1; a weak D match, TRBD1 (5 bases). CDR3 length: 13 residues. Germline V lookup: CDR1 DFQATT, CDR2 SNEGSKA (reference sequence). V dropped 5 bases and J dropped 6 bases, with 16 bases sitting between them. The CDR3 here is CSAAGFGLAEAFF. CDR3 DNA sequence: TGCAGTGCTGCAGGGTTTGGGTTGGCTGAAGCTTTCTTT.

The chain joins TRBV30 to TRBJ1-2; D gene unclear. Germline CDR1 GTSNPN, CDR2 SVGIG (reference sequence). The V gene lost 2 bases and the J gene lost 2 bases, with 12 bases spanning the gap. CDR3 length equals 14 residues. CDR3 nucleotide sequence: TGTGCCTGGAGTATAACAGCCCGAAACTATGGCTACACCTTC. This sequence encodes CAWSITARNYGYTF.

This rearrangement joins TRBV27 to TRBJ2-6, with D tentatively TRBD1 (6 bases). Looked up from germline, CDR1 is MNHEY and CDR2 is SMNVEV (reference sequence). The CDR3 is 14 residues long. Trimming left V 9 bases short and J 2 bases short, with 11 bases between. The CDR3 DNA reads as TGTGCCAGGACCAGGGGTCCTGGGGCCAACGTCCTGACTTTC. Translated, it gives CARTRGPGANVLTF.

J is TRBJ2-7 and V is TRBV5-1; TRBD1 matches at 7 bases. The junction had 11 bases not matched to a gene; V was cut back by 4 bases and J by 4 bases. CDR3 length: 15 residues. Germline-derived CDR1 and CDR2 are SGHRS and YFSETQ. CDR3 protein: CASSLTSGTVYEQYF. The CDR3 DNA is TGCGCCAGCAGCCTAACCTCCGGGACAGTTTACGAGCAGTACTTC.

This chain connects TRBV5-1 to TRBJ1-2; D gene unclear. V was shortened by 0 bases and J by 6 bases, with 9 bases between the two germline ends. CDR3 length: 13 residues. CDR1 and CDR2 from the germline V gene are SGHRS and YFSETQ. CDR3 bases: TGCGCCAGCAGCTTGGACGGGCAGAATGGCTACACCTTC. Its protein is CASSLDGQNGYTF.

The V gene is TRBV7-3, the J gene TRBJ2-1, with D unresolved. This CDR3 region has 12 residues. V shed 3 bases and J shed 3 bases, with 3 bases lying between them. Germline V gives CDR1 SGHTA, CDR2 FQGTGA. The chain's CDR3 is CASSFNYNEQFF. The CDR3 coding sequence is TGTGCCAGCAGCTTTAACTACAATGAGCAGTTCTTC. Drawing the rest from reference TRBV7-3 and TRBJ2-1, the complete variable domain is GAGVSQTPSNKVTEKGKYVELRCDPISGHTALYWYRQSLGQGPEFLIYFQGTGAADDSGLPNDRFFAVRPEGSVSTLKIQRTERGDSAVYLCASSFNYNEQFFGPGTRLTVL.

The rearrangement links TRBV6-5 to TRBJ2-5; possibly TRBD2 for D (5 bases). The CDR3 covers 16 residues. Trimming shortened V by 0 bases and J by 5 bases, and 16 bases separated the two germline ends. CDR1 is MNHEY and CDR2 is SVGAGI in the germline V gene. CDR3 nucleotide sequence: TGTGCCAGCAGTTACTCGGGTCAGGCCCCGGGGGAGACCCAGTACTTC. Its translation: CASSYSGQAPGETQYF.

V and J are TRBV28 and TRBJ1-5, with D unclear. Trimming took 4 bases from V and 3 from J, leaving 10 bases between them. Germline V gives CDR1 MDHEN, CDR2 SYDVKM. The CDR3 has 14 residues. The CDR3 DNA sequence: TGTGCCAGCAGTTCAACCTGGGACAATCAGCCCCAGCATTTT. It is translated as CASSSTWDNQPQHF.

The chain combines TRBV12-3 or TRBV12-4 with TRBJ2-5, with 12 positions matching TRBD2. The CDR3 runs to 15 residues. V lost 6 bases, J lost 5 bases, and 7 bases stayed unmatched. CDR3 nucleotides: TGTGCCAGCAGATCGACTAGCGGGAGCTGGGAGACCCAGTACTTC. Amino acid sequence: CASRSTSGSWETQYF.

This clonotype showed up just once. This chain links TRBV28 with TRBJ2-3; D unclear. This CDR3 has 11 residues. Germline CDR1 and CDR2: MDHEN and SYDVKM. Trimming stripped 5 bases from V and 6 bases from J, with 6 bases between. CDR3 amino acids: CASSKEDTQYF. For the CDR3, the DNA is TGTGCCAGCAGTAAAGAGGATACGCAGTATTTT.

V and J are TRBV7-9 and TRBJ1-5; 8 positions match TRBD1. With 3 bases clipped from V and 5 bases from J, the junction kept 0 bases outside the gene matches. CDR3 length: 13 amino acids. Looked up from germline, CDR1 is SEHNR and CDR2 is FQNEAQ (reference sequence). CDR3: CASSLTGDQPQHF. The DNA of the CDR3 is TGTGCCAGCAGCTTGACAGGGGATCAGCCCCAGCATTTT.